Listed below are T cell receptor beta chains from one sample, sequenced in a study of persistence of HIV-infected CD4 T cells. Here immunoSEQ multiplex PCR was the method, and the copy in TCRdb shows in-frame clones only, minus some. The sample shows 35,000 to 50,000 clones, approximately 89% of them seen only once. No antigen has been identified for these receptors. The material sequenced was CD4+ T cells sorted from PBMCs after 18-hour stimulation, taken from a patient who received antiretroviral therapy. The receptors here all came from an adult man with HIV who was CMV-seropositive. Both conserved end residues are part of each CDR3. The D gene is left open where the match is weak. Where a row states a size, it is once, few, many or the class of an expanded clone; other rows omit it.

V	size	D	J	DNA	CDR3
TRBV19	-	TRBD2	TRBJ2-1	TGTGCCAGTAGTATGCGCTATCCGGGACTAGCGGACAATGAGCAGTTCTTC	CASSMRYPGLADNEQFF
TRBV7-8	-	-	TRBJ1-2	TGTGCCAGCAGCTTACTAGCAGGGGATTTAGGCTACACCTTC	CASSLLAGDLGYTF
TRBV9	-	TRBD1	TRBJ2-1	TGTGCCAGCAGGCTGGGGACAGGGGACTACAATGAGCAGTTCTTC	CASRLGTGDYNEQFF
TRBV6-5	-	-	TRBJ1-2	TGTGCCAGCCAAGGGGCAGGCGGCTATGGCTACACCTTC	CASQGAGGYGYTF
TRBV5-8	-	TRBD1	TRBJ2-7	TGTGCCAGCAGCTTGGGGGACAGGGGCCGTCCTTACTACGAGCAGTACTTC	CASSLGDRGRPYYEQYF
TRBV7-8	-	-	TRBJ1-1	TGTGCCAGCAGCTTAGCGAGTGGTCAACAAGTCTCTTTCTTT	CASSLASGQQVSFF
TRBV27	-	-	TRBJ1-4	TGTGCCAGCAGCATAAGGCGGCTACCTAATGAAAAACTGTTTTTT	CASSIRRLPNEKLFF
TRBV11-3	-	TRBD1	TRBJ1-1	TGTGCCAGCAGCTCGGGACAGGGGAAGAACACTGAAGCTTTCTTT	CASSSGQGKNTEAFF
TRBV4-2	-	-	TRBJ2-3	TGTGCCAGCAGCCAAGCCCCCGCCGGCTCTAAGATGCCAGATACGCAGTATTTT	CASSQAPAGSKMPDTQYF
TRBV2	-	TRBD2	TRBJ2-2	TGTGCCAGCAGTGCCTCAGCGGGGGGCACCGGGGAGCTGTTTTTT	CASSASAGGTGELFF
TRBV6-6	-	-	TRBJ2-3	TGTGCCAGCAGCCTATCCTCCCGTACGCAGTATTTT	CASSLSSRTQYF
TRBV3-1/TRBV3-2	-	-	TRBJ1-4	TGTGCCAGCAGCCACCGACCCGCGGCGCTTACAACTAATGAAAAACTGTTTTTT	CASSHRPAALTTNEKLFF
TRBV29-1	-	-	TRBJ2-7	TGCAGCGTTGGCAGGCCAGGGACCTCCTACGAGCAGTACTTC	CSVGRPGTSYEQYF
TRBV4-1	-	-	TRBJ1-5	TGCGCCAGCAACCAAGGGCAGGTTAGGTTTCATCAGCCCCAGCATTTT	CASNQGQVRFHQPQHF
TRBV5-1	-	TRBD2	TRBJ2-7	TGCGCCAGCAGCTTGAGTGGAAGCGGGGGGAACTACGAGCAGTACTTC	CASSLSGSGGNYEQYF
TRBV28	-	-	TRBJ2-4	TGTGCCAGCAGTAAGCGACAGGAACTAGCCAAAAACATTCAGTACTTC	CASSKRQELAKNIQYF
TRBV7-3	-	TRBD2	TRBJ2-2	TGTGCCAGCAGCTTCCCTAGCGGGGGGGGAGCCGGGGAGCTGTTTTTT	CASSFPSGGGAGELFF
TRBV5-1	-	TRBD1	TRBJ2-3	TGCGCCAGCAGCTTGGGGTCCGGGACAGGCACAGATACGCAGTATTTT	CASSLGSGTGTDTQYF
TRBV19	-	TRBD1	TRBJ1-5	TGTGCCAGTACCCTGGACAGGGGGCGTGATCAGCCCCAGCATTTT	CASTLDRGRDQPQHF
TRBV7-8	once	TRBD1	TRBJ2-7	TGTGCCAGCAGCTTAGAGGGGACAGTCGGCGAGCAGTACTTC	CASSLEGTVGEQYF
TRBV2	-	-	TRBJ2-3	TGTGCCAGGGGGACTTCACCTCGCACAGATACGCAGTATTTT	CARGTSPRTDTQYF
TRBV15	-	-	TRBJ2-2	TGTGCCACCAGCAGAGATATGGGGGCGGGGGCCGGGGAGCTGTTTTTT	CATSRDMGAGAGELFF
TRBV19	-	TRBD2	TRBJ2-3	TGTGCCAGTACCCTTAGCGGGGGGGCCGCAGATACGCAGTATTTT	CASTLSGGAADTQYF
TRBV4-1	-	-	TRBJ1-2	TGCGCCAGCAGCCAAGATAGGGGTAACTATGGCTACACCTTC	CASSQDRGNYGYTF
TRBV11-2	once	-	TRBJ1-1	TGTGCCAGCAGCCGGGTGAACACTGAAGCTTTCTTT	CASSRVNTEAFF
TRBV28	-	-	TRBJ2-5	TGTGCCAGCACATCAGGGAGGGAGACCCAGTACTTC	CASTSGRETQYF
TRBV19	-	TRBD2	TRBJ2-4	TGTGCCAGTAGTCTAGGGACTAGCGGGGGGAAACTTATAGCCAAAAACATTCAGTACTTC	CASSLGTSGGKLIAKNIQYF
TRBV7-2	once	-	TRBJ1-6	TGTGCCAGCAGCCACACATTGGTCGAAAGCTCCTATAATTCACCCCTCCACTTT	CASSHTLVESSYNSPLHF
TRBV7-8	-	-	TRBJ2-7	TGTGCCAGCAGCTTAATCGGGCACGAGCAGTACTTC	CASSLIGHEQYF
TRBV3-1/TRBV3-2	-	-	TRBJ1-1	TGTGCCAGCAGCCAATGGGCAGGGATAACCGGGAGTACTGAAGCTTTCTTT	CASSQWAGITGSTEAFF
TRBV6-6	-	-	TRBJ2-3	TGTGCCAGCAGCCAGGGGCATACGCAGTATTTT	CASSQGHTQYF
TRBV3-1/TRBV3-2	-	-	TRBJ2-7	TGTGCCAGCAGCCAAGTACAGGCCTCCTACGAGCAGTACTTC	CASSQVQASYEQYF
TRBV28	-	TRBD1	TRBJ1-6	TGTGCCATCGAGCCTAGGGGACAGGGTTCACCCCTCCACTTT	CAIEPRGQGSPLHF
TRBV10-3	-	TRBD2	TRBJ2-1	TGTGCCATCACCCCGGGAGGGAGCAATGAGCAGTTCTTC	CAITPGGSNEQFF
TRBV10-1	-	TRBD1	TRBJ1-1	TGCGCCAGCAGTGGACAGGGGGCGCTTGAAGCTTTCTTT	CASSGQGALEAFF
TRBV6-5	-	-	TRBJ1-5	TGTGCCAGCACCCCAGGGCAGGGGATCAATCAGCCCCAGCATTTT	CASTPGQGINQPQHF
TRBV5-1	-	-	TRBJ2-7	TGCGCCAGCAGCTTGTTGGGGAGCTCCTACGAGCAGTACTTC	CASSLLGSSYEQYF
TRBV11-3	-	-	TRBJ2-2	TGTGCCAGCAGCGGACCAGCCAGTACCGGGGAGCTGTTTTTT	CASSGPASTGELFF
TRBV25-1	-	TRBD2	TRBJ2-2	TGTGCCAGCACCTCAGCGGGGGGGCCCGGCGGGGAGCTGTTTTTT	CASTSAGGPGGELFF
TRBV4-1	-	-	TRBJ2-7	TGCGCCAGCAGCCAAGTCTCAGGGAAGTCCTACGAGCAGTACTTC	CASSQVSGKSYEQYF
TRBV10-3	-	-	TRBJ1-1	TGTGCCATCAGAGTCCGGGTTGGGCAGGCTGACACTGAAGCTTTCTTT	CAIRVRVGQADTEAFF